This is a list of T cell receptor beta chains from one sample in a study of shared clonotypes between healthy human individuals. Clones were sequenced by immunoSEQ multiplex PCR, and TCRdb holds only the in-frame ones, with some missing. The sample yields some 2,100,000 clones, approximately 95% seen once. Sequencing input: naive CD4+ T cells sorted from blood. The receptors originated from a man in his late teens or twenties in good health. The CDR3 runs from the conserved cysteine through the conserved F or W. The order of the fields is CDR3 length, J gene, clone size, V gene, D gene, CDR3 DNA, CDR3 protein. D genes are given only for firm matches. Only part of the rows carry a size: once, few, many, or a class if the clone is expanded.

16,TRBJ2-7,.,TRBV5-1,.,TGCGCCAGCAGCTTGGCGAGAGGGGCCCCCAGCTACGAGCAGTACTTC,CASSLARGAPSYEQYF
13,TRBJ2-7,.,TRBV30,.,TGTGCCTGGAGGGGGTACGCGCCCTACGAGCAGTACTTC,CAWRGYAPYEQYF
16,TRBJ1-1,.,TRBV13,.,TGTGCCAGCAGCTTAGGCCTTCGGGCAAAGAACACTGAAGCTTTCTTT,CASSLGLRAKNTEAFF
15,TRBJ1-6,.,TRBV7-8,.,TGTGCCAGCAGCTTACAAAACACCTATAATTCACCCCTCCACTTT,CASSLQNTYNSPLHF
16,TRBJ1-1,.,TRBV18,TRBD1,TGTGCCAGCTCACCAGTCGGGACAGGGGGCGGAACTGAAGCTTTCTTT,CASSPVGTGGGTEAFF
14,TRBJ1-5,.,TRBV5-8,.,TGTGCCAGCAGCATGACAGCTAGCAATCAGCCCCAGCATTTT,CASSMTASNQPQHF
15,TRBJ1-3,.,TRBV10-3,.,TGTGCCATCAGTGAGTCTGAACGCTCTGGAAACACCATATATTTT,CAISESERSGNTIYF
14,TRBJ2-7,.,TRBV5-1,TRBD1,TGCGCCAGCAGCTTGGGCCGGGACAGGGGCGAGCAGTACTTC,CASSLGRDRGEQYF
14,TRBJ1-4,.,TRBV28,.,TGTGCCAGCAGTTTCCTGACACCTAATGAAAAACTGTTTTTT,CASSFLTPNEKLFF
14,TRBJ2-5,.,TRBV7-2,.,TGTGCCAGCAGCTCCACTGTGGGGAGGGAGACCCAGTACTTC,CASSSTVGRETQYF
13,TRBJ1-2,.,TRBV27,.,TGTGCCAGCAGTTCCCGGGAGCGCTATGGCTACACCTTC,CASSSRERYGYTF
13,TRBJ1-6,.,TRBV14,.,TGTGCCAGCAGTCGGCAGTTTAATCCACCCCTCCACTTT,CASSRQFNPPLHF
15,TRBJ1-5,once,TRBV7-2,.,TGTGCCAGCAGCTTGGGAGGGTATAGCAATCAGCCCCAGCATTTT,CASSLGGYSNQPQHF
16,TRBJ2-3,.,TRBV5-1,TRBD1,TGCGCCAGCAGCTGGGACAGGGCCACTAGCACAGATACGCAGTATTTT,CASSWDRATSTDTQYF
14,TRBJ2-6,few,TRBV14,.,TGTGCCAGCAGGCCAGGGTCTGGGGCCAACGTCCTGACTTTC,CASRPGSGANVLTF
14,TRBJ1-2,.,TRBV2,.,TGTGCCAGCAGTGGAACAGGGAAAGTCGAGGGCTACACCTTC,CASSGTGKVEGYTF
13,TRBJ2-2,.,TRBV2,.,TGTGCCAGCAGTGTTGAGAGGGCCGGGGAGCTGTTTTTT,CASSVERAGELFF
13,TRBJ2-3,.,TRBV30,.,TGTGCCTGGAGTCAACTAGCTACAGATACGCAGTATTTT,CAWSQLATDTQYF
13,TRBJ2-5,.,TRBV15,.,TGTGCCACCAGCAGAGACAGGGCCGAGACCCAGTACTTC,CATSRDRAETQYF
16,TRBJ2-1,.,TRBV10-3,TRBD1,TGTGCCATCAGTGAGTCGTTCGACAGGGGGCAAAATGAGCAGTTCTTC,CAISESFDRGQNEQFF
13,TRBJ2-5,.,TRBV10-2,.,TGCGCCAGCAGTGAGTCAGGTTACCAGACCCAGTACTTC,CASSESGYQTQYF
16,TRBJ1-5,.,TRBV29-1,.,TGCAGCGTTGATTGGTCAGAGCCGGCGATTAATCAGCCCCAGCATTTT,CSVDWSEPAINQPQHF
15,TRBJ1-5,once,TRBV15,.,TGTGCCACCAGCAAAGGGGACCGAGGCAATCAGCCCCAGCATTTT,CATSKGDRGNQPQHF
19,TRBJ1-5,.,TRBV28,TRBD1,TGTGCCAGCAGTGAAACCGGGACAGGCCCACAGGGTGGTAATCAGCCCCAGCATTTT,CASSETGTGPQGGNQPQHF
14,TRBJ2-7,.,TRBV7-6,TRBD1,TGTGCCAGCAGCCCCCGGGACAGCTCCTACGAGCAGTACTTC,CASSPRDSSYEQYF
16,TRBJ2-4,.,TRBV9,TRBD1,TGTGCCAGCAGCGTAGACCCCCTTACAGGGGACAACATTCAGTACTTC,CASSVDPLTGDNIQYF
14,TRBJ2-7,.,TRBV30,TRBD1,TGTGCCTGGAATACCCACGGGACAGGGGGCGAGCAGTACTTC,CAWNTHGTGGEQYF
12,TRBJ1-1,.,TRBV6-6,.,TGTGCCAGTCGGAGGGTGAACACTGAAGCTTTCTTT,CASRRVNTEAFF
15,TRBJ1-6,.,TRBV27,.,TGTGCCAGCAGTTCTCTTCAGGGGCATAATTCACCCCTCCACTTT,CASSSLQGHNSPLHF
14,TRBJ2-7,.,TRBV7-2,.,TGTGCCAGCAGCTTAGCTGAAGGGCCCTACGAGCAGTACTTC,CASSLAEGPYEQYF
15,TRBJ1-5,.,TRBV28,.,TGTGCCAGCAGTTTAGGGGAATGGGGCAATCAGCCCCAGCATTTT,CASSLGEWGNQPQHF
16,TRBJ2-2,.,TRBV6-5,.,TGTGCCAGCAGTTCCCTTCCGGGACAAAACACCGGGGAGCTGTTTTTT,CASSSLPGQNTGELFF
16,TRBJ2-2,once,TRBV9,.,TGTGCCAGCAGCCTAAGCGGAGGGTCGAACACCGGGGAGCTGTTTTTT,CASSLSGGSNTGELFF
15,TRBJ1-2,.,TRBV5-5,.,TGTGCCAGCAGCTTGGGGCCAGAGCTTCGCTATGGCTACACCTTC,CASSLGPELRYGYTF
15,TRBJ2-1,.,TRBV5-1,.,TGCGCCAGCAGCTACATGTCCGGCTCCTACAATGAGCAGTTCTTC,CASSYMSGSYNEQFF
15,TRBJ1-6,.,TRBV4-3,.,TGCGCCAGCAGCCAACTTCTGACAATGCTTTCACCCCTCCACTTT,CASSQLLTMLSPLHF
12,TRBJ1-1,.,TRBV27,.,TGTGCCAGCAGTACCATCGACAGTGAAGCTTTCTTT,CASSTIDSEAFF
17,TRBJ2-5,once,TRBV18,.,TGTGCCAGCTCATCATTTCAGGCAACCACACCGCGGGAGACCCAGTACTTC,CASSSFQATTPRETQYF
13,TRBJ2-4,.,TRBV10-3,.,TGTGCCACCAGATTAGGTGCCAAAAACATTCAGTACTTC,CATRLGAKNIQYF
13,TRBJ1-1,.,TRBV15,TRBD1,TGTGCCACCAGGAGACAGGGGAACACTGAAGCTTTCTTT,CATRRQGNTEAFF
15,TRBJ1-1,.,TRBV9,.,TGTGCCAGCAGCGTAGAAGCATTAATGAACACTGAAGCTTTCTTT,CASSVEALMNTEAFF
12,TRBJ1-6,.,TRBV30,.,TGTGCCTGGAGTGGGGTCAATTCACCCCTCCACTTT,CAWSGVNSPLHF
15,TRBJ2-5,.,TRBV5-1,TRBD2,TGCGCCAGCTTCACGGGACTAGCGGGGGGAGAGCCCCAGTACTTC,CASFTGLAGGEPQYF
13,TRBJ2-7,.,TRBV29-1,TRBD1,TGCAGCGCAGGACAGGCGGCTTCCTACGAGCAGTACTTC,CSAGQAASYEQYF
13,TRBJ1-5,few,TRBV6-5,.,TGTGCCAGCAGTAGACCCGGGGATCAGCCCCAGCATTTT,CASSRPGDQPQHF